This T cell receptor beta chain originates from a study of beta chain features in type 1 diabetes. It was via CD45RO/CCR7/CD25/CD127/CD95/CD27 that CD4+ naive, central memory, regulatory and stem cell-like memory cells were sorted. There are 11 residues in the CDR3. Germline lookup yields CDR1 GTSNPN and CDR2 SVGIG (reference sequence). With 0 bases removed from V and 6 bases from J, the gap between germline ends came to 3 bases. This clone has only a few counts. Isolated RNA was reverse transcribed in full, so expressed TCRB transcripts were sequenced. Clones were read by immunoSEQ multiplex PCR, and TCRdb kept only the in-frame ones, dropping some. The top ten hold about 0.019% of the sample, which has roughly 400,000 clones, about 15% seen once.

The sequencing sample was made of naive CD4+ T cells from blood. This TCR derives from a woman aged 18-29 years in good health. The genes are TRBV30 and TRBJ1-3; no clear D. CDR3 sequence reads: CAWSVLNTIYF. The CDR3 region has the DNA TGTGCCTGGAGTGTACTAAACACCATATATTTT.